The clone carrying this T cell receptor (beta chain) was detected only a few times. The target antigen is unknown. Researchers barred patients who had uncontrolled infection, other autoimmune disease, pregnancy or lactation. Authors of the study amplified TCR beta CDR3 regions from RNA transcripts. Carried out on the TCR CDR3, a first-round RT-PCR used the HTBI primer set. TCRdb processed the multiplex PCR reads anew with MiXCR; each CDR3 protein has one entry. Of 450,000 to 600,000 distinct CDR3 sequences detected, 20% appear once; the ten largest clones hold roughly 44%. This record belongs to a study of T cells in Graves' hyperthyroidism and ophthalmopathy. Study-wide findings and caveats: Researchers report that a 13 V-J model separated ophthalmopathy from stable hyperthyroidism.

Specimen: blood. The TCR sequence derives from a man aged 40-49 years with Graves' ophthalmopathy.

Here the CDR3 DNA reads TGTGCCAGCAGTTTGGCCCGGCCAGGAGATTCCTATGGCTACACCTTC. Translating it yields CASSLARPGDSYGYTF. The chain uses TRBV12-3 or TRBV12-4 and TRBJ1-2; no clear D. The CDR3 spans 16 residues. Trimming removed 3 bases from V and 4 bases from J, with 18 bases in between.